Shown below are 12 T cell receptor beta chains from a single sample sequenced in a study of cytomegalovirus exposure and HLA in healthy donors (dated 2017 in TCRdb). Libraries were prepared through the immunoSEQ multiplex PCR assay. The immuneACCESS repertoire file appears here via TCRdb, limited to in-frame rearrangements. These files lack a portion of the clones; in checked studies, under half of the deficit traces to unresolved V genes, and the cause of the others is not known. Recorded for this sample are more than 110,000 clones; around 93% of them occurred a single time. Of the sample, over 1.5% is held by the ten largest clones. Sequencing was performed on PBMCs. The source is a young man in good health and CMV-seropositive.

The chain carries TRBV5-4 and TRBJ2-3; 9 bases line up with TRBD2. V shed 3 bases and J 6 bases; nucleotides not matched to a gene: 11. This CDR3 comprises 16 residues. The germline V gene encodes CDR1 SGHNT and CDR2 YYREEE (reference sequence). CDR3 bases: TGTGCCAGCAGCTCGACTATGGGCGGGAGGGGGGATACGCAGTATTTT. It specifies CASSSTMGGRGDTQYF.

In nucleotides, the CDR3 is TGCGCCAGCAGCCTGGGGGGCAGGACAGATACGCAGTATTTT. It translates to CASSLGGRTDTQYF. The rearrangement joins TRBV5-1 to TRBJ2-3; D possibly uses TRBD1 or TRBD2 (6 bases each). V lost 4 bases and J lost 3, with 12 bases in between. The CDR3 has 14 residues. Germline assignment: CDR1 SGHRS and CDR2 YFSETQ.

The gene calls are TRBV9 and TRBJ2-7; tentative D call: TRBD1 (6 bases). This CDR3 has 16 amino acids. V was cut by 4 bases and J by 3 bases, with 20 bases left in between. Germline-derived CDR1 and CDR2 are SGDLS and YYNGEE. CDR3 coding DNA: TGTGCCAGCAGCCCGTTGGACCGCTCAGGGGTCTACGAGCAGTACTTC. Translation gives CASSPLDRSGVYEQYF.

The J gene is TRBJ2-2, the V gene TRBV19; TRBD2 matches 11 bases. Germline loops: CDR1 LNHDA, CDR2 SQIVND (reference sequence). The CDR3 runs to 17 residues. V shed 7 bases and J 1 base; nucleotides not matched to a gene: 8. The CDR3: CASTASGRPENTGELFF. The CDR3 bases are TGTGCCAGTACGGCTAGCGGGAGGCCTGAGAACACCGGGGAGCTGTTTTTT.

The J gene is TRBJ2-1, the V gene TRBV5-1; 7 bases align to TRBD2. The CDR3 contains 16 residues. V lost 0 bases to trimming and J lost 1 base; unmatched junction nucleotides: 4. Per germline, CDR1 SGHRS and CDR2 YFSETQ. CDR3 DNA: TGCGCCAGCAGCTTGGGGACTAGTGCTTCCTACAATGAGCAGTTCTTC. Translated, it gives CASSLGTSASYNEQFF.

The chain is built from TRBV2 and TRBJ2-1; TRBD2 matches at 7 bases. Germline V gene data show CDR1 as SNHLY and CDR2 as FYNNEI. CDR3 length: 16 residues. The V gene end was trimmed by 0 bases and the J gene end by 9 bases; junction bases not matched to a gene: 11. The CDR3 DNA follows: TGTGCCAGCAGTGAAGCGATTGGCAGGCCGGGGGGTGAGCAGTTCTTC. Translation gives CASSEAIGRPGGEQFF.

The chain employs TRBV28 and TRBJ2-5; 9 nucleotides line up with TRBD1. The V gene end was trimmed by 10 bases and the J gene end by 4 bases; junction bases not matched to a gene: 4. The CDR3 sequence is 12 residues long. Germline V gene sequence: CDR1 MDHEN, CDR2 SYDVKM. CDR3 DNA: TGTGCCACCCGACAGGGGGGAGAGACCCAGTACTTC. It codes for CATRQGGETQYF.

This rearrangement joins TRBV18 to TRBJ1-1; D might be TRBD1 (6 bases). With 5 bases removed from V and 2 bases from J, the gap between germline ends came to 21 bases. The CDR3 has 17 amino acids. CDR1 and CDR2 from the germline V gene are KGHSH and LQKENI. The CDR3 DNA reads as TGTGCCAGCTCAAGAAGCGCAGGGGTCATAATAAACACTGAAGCTTTCTTT. As protein: CASSRSAGVIINTEAFF. Combining the CDR3 with reference TRBV18 and TRBJ1-1 gives the whole variable domain NAGVMQNPRHLVRRRGQEARLRCSPMKGHSHVYWYRQLPEEGLKFMVYLQKENIIDESGMPKERFSAEFPKEGPSILRIQQVVRGDSAAYFCASSRSAGVIINTEAFFGQGTRLTVV.

To note about this clone: This sample also contains other DNA sequences that code for the same CDR3. CDR3 DNA: TGTGCCAGCAGTGAAACTAGCGGGAGCTACAATGAGCAGTTCTTC. Its translation is CASSETSGSYNEQFF. This chain joins TRBV6-1 and TRBJ2-1; 11 bases match TRBD2. This CDR3 has 15 amino acids. V lost 2 bases, J lost 3 bases, and 0 bases stayed unmatched. Germline assignment: CDR1 MNHNS and CDR2 SASEGT.

The chain is built from TRBV7-9 and TRBJ2-7; maybe TRBD2 (6 bases). This CDR3 contains 17 residues. V was pared by 1 base and J by 5 bases, with 21 bases between. CDR1 SEHNR and CDR2 FQNEAQ come from the germline V gene (reference sequence). This chain's CDR3 is CASSLVYGEGGRNEQYF. The CDR3 region has the DNA TGTGCCAGCAGCTTAGTCTACGGAGAGGGTGGGAGGAACGAGCAGTACTTC.

The rearrangement links TRBV7-9 to TRBJ1-2, with 10 bases identical to TRBD1. CDR3 length equals 17 residues. After removal of 3 bases from V and 3 bases from J, the junction contained 10 bases not matched to a gene. Germline assignment: CDR1 SEHNR and CDR2 FQNEAQ (reference sequence). In nucleotides, the CDR3 is TGTGCCAGCAGCTTCTCGGACCCCGGGACAGGGGACTATGGCTACACCTTC. This gives the protein CASSFSDPGTGDYGYTF.

The rearrangement uses TRBV7-2 and TRBJ1-4; D is unresolved. The length of the CDR3 is 15 residues. Per the germline V gene, CDR1 is SGHTA and CDR2 is FQGNSA. Trimming cost V 2 bases and J 4 bases, with 11 bases left between them. For the CDR3, the DNA is TGTGCCAGCAGCTTATCGCGACACGGTAATGAAAAACTGTTTTTT. It translates to CASSLSRHGNEKLFF. Full variable domain (missing parts from reference TRBV7-2 and TRBJ1-4): GAGVSQSPSNKVTEKGKDVELRCDPISGHTALYWYRQSLGQGLEFLIYFQGNSAPDKSGLPSDRFSAERTGGSVSTLTIQRTQQEDSAVYLCASSLSRHGNEKLFFGSGTQLSVL.